This entry features one TCR beta chain sequence. Assay used: immunoSEQ multiplex PCR; TCRdb lists only in-frame clones, some missing. The sample shows some 2,500,000 clones, around 93% of them seen only once. Germline lookup yields CDR1 SGDLS and CDR2 YYNGEE. V was cut by 3 bases and J by 3 bases, with 10 bases left in between. CDR3 length: 14 residues. This entry comes from a study of shared clonotypes between healthy human individuals. The sequence was collected from a man between 18 and 29 years old in good health. Some clones in this sample may be carry-over from other donors' samples. The gene calls are TRBV9 and TRBJ1-5, with D possibly being TRBD1 (5 bases). Sequencing used naive CD4+ T cells from PBMCs. Subset in this sample: CD45RA+ positively selected. The CDR3: CASSASGFNQPQHF. Written as DNA, the CDR3 is TGTGCCAGCAGCGCTTCAGGGTTCAATCAGCCCCAGCATTTT.